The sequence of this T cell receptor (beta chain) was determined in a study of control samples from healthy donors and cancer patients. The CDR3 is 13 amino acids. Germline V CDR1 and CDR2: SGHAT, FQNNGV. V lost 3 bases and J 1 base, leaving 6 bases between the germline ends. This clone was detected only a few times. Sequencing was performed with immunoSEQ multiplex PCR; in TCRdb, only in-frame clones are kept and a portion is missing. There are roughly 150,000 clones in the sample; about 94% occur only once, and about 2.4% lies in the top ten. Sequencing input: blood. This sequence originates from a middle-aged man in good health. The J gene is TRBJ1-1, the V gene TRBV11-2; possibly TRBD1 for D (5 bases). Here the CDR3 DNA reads TGTGCCAGCAGCTTCGGACAGAACACTGAAGCTTTCTTT. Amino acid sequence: CASSFGQNTEAFF.